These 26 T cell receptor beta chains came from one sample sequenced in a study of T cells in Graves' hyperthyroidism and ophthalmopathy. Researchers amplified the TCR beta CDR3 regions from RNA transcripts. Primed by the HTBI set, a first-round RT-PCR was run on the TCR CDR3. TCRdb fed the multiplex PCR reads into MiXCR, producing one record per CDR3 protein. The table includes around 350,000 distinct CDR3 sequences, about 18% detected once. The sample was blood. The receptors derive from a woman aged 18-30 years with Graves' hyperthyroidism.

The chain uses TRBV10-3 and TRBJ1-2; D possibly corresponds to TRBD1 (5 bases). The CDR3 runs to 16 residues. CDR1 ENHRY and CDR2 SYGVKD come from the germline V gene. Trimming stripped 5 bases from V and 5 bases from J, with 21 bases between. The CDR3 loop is CAISSYSGLGGYGYTF. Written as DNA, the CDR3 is TGTGCCATCAGTAGCTACTCAGGGCTGGGGGGGTATGGCTACACCTTC.

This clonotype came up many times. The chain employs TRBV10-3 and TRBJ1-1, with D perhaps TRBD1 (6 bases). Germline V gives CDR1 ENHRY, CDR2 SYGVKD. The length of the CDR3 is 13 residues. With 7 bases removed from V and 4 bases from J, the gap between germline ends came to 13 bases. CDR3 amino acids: CAITTGTTTEAFF. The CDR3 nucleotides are TGTGCCATCACCACCGGGACAACCACTGAAGCTTTCTTT.

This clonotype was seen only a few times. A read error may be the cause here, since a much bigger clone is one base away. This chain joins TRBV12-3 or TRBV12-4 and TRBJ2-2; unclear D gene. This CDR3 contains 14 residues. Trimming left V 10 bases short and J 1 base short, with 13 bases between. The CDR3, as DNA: TGTGCCATCCCGACCGCAGTGAACACCGGGGAGCTGTTTTTT. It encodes CAIPTAVNTGELFF.

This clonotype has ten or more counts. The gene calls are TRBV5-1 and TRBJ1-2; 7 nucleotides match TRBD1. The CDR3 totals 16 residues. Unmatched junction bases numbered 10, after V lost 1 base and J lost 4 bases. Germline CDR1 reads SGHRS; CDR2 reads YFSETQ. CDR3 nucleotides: TGCGCCAGCAGCTTGACAGGGGACGAAACAGCCTATGGCTACACCTTC. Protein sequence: CASSLTGDETAYGYTF.

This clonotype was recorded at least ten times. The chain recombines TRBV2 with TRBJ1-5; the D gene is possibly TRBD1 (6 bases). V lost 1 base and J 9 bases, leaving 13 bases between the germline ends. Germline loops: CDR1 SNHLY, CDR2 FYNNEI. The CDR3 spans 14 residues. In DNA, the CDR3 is TGTGCCAGCAGTGAAGATAGGGGGGGATGGCCCCAGCATTTT. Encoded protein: CASSEDRGGWPQHF.

CDR3: CASKTGTGVYGYTF. In DNA, the CDR3 is TGTGCCAGCAAAACCGGGACAGGGGTCTATGGCTACACCTTC. V and J are TRBV6-2 or TRBV6-3 and TRBJ1-2; 10 nucleotides line up with TRBD1. Germline V gives CDR1 MNHEY, CDR2 SVGEGT. V gave up 7 bases and J gave up 4 bases; unmatched junction bases: 6. This CDR3 has 14 residues.

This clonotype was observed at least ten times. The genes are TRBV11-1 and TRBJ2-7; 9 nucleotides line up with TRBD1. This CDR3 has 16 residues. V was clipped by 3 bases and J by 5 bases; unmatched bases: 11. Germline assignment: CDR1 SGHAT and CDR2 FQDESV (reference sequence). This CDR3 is CASSFAPGQGFHEQYF. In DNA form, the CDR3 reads TGTGCCAGCAGCTTTGCCCCGGGACAGGGTTTCCACGAGCAGTACTTC. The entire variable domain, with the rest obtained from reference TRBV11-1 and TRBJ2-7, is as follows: EAEVAQSPRYKITEKSQAVAFWCDPISGHATLYWYRQILGQGPELLVQFQDESVVDDSQLPKDRFSAERLKGVDSTLKIQPAELGDSAMYLCASSFAPGQGFHEQYFGPGTRLTVT.

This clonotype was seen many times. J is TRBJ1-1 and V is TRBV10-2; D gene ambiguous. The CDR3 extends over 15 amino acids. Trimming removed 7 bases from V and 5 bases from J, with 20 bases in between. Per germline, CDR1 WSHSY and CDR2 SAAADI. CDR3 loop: CASKNSFWGRTEAFF. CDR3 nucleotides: TGCGCCAGCAAGAATTCGTTCTGGGGTCGAACTGAAGCTTTCTTT.

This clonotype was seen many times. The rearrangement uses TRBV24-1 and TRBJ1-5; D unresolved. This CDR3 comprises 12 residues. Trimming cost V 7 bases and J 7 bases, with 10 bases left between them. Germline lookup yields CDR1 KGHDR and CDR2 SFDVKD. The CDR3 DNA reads TGTGCCACCAGCCGCGGGTTCCAGCCCCAGCATTTT. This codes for CATSRGFQPQHF.

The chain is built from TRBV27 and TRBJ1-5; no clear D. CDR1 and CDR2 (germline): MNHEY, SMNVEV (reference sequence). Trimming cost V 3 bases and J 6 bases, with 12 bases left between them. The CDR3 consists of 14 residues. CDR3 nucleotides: TGTGCCAGCAGTTTCAGCGGGAGAGTTCAGCCCCAGCATTTT. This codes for CASSFSGRVQPQHF.

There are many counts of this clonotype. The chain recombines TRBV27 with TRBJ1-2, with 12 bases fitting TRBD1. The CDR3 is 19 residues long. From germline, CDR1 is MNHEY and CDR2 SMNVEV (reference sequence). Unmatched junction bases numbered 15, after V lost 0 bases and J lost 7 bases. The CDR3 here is CASSLSWPRGTGGAGGYTF. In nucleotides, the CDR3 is TGTGCCAGCAGTTTATCGTGGCCTCGGGGGACAGGGGGCGCGGGTGGCTACACCTTC.

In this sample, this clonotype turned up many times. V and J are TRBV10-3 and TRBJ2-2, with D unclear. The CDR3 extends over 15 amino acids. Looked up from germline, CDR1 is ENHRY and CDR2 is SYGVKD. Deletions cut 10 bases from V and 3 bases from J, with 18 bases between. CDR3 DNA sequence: TGTGCCACTGGCTCAGGAGTTGGCGACACCGGGGAGCTGTTTTTT. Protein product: CATGSGVGDTGELFF.

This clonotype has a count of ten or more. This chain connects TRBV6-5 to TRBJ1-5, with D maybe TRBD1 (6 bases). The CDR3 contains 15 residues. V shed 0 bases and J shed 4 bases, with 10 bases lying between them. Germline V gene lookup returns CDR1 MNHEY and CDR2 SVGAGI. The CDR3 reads CASSYSLQGNQPQHF. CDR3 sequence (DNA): TGTGCCAGCAGTTACTCGCTACAGGGTAATCAGCCCCAGCATTTT.

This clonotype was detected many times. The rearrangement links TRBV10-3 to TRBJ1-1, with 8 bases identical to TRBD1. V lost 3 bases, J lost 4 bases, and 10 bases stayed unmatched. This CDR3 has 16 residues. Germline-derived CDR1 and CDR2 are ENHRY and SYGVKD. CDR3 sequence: CAISDHPGGAGTEAFF. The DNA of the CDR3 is TGTGCCATCAGTGATCACCCAGGGGGCGCGGGCACTGAAGCTTTCTTT.

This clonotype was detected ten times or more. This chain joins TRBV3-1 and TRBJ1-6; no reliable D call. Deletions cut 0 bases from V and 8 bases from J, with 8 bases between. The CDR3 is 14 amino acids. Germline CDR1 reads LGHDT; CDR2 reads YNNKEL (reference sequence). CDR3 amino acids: CASSQDLEHSPLHF. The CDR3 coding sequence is TGTGCCAGCAGCCAAGATCTTGAGCATTCACCCCTCCACTTT.

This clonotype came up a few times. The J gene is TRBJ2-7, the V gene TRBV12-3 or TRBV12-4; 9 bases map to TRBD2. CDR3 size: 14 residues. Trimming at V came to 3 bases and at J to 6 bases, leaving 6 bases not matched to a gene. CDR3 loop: CASSFTGLAAEQYF. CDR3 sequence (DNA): TGTGCCAGCAGTTTTACGGGACTAGCAGCCGAGCAGTACTTC.

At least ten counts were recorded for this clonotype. CDR3 coding DNA: TGTGCCAGCAGTGACTCGGCAGGCTCGAGCACAGATACGCAGTATTTT. Protein product: CASSDSAGSSTDTQYF. V usage is TRBV6-4 and J usage is TRBJ2-3; no clear D. The CDR3 covers 16 residues. V was trimmed by 0 bases and J by 0 bases, leaving 10 bases between them. Germline CDR1 and CDR2: MRHNA and SNTAGT.

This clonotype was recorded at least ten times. The CDR3 region is CSALLGPHTEAFF. The CDR3 region has the DNA TGCAGTGCCCTACTAGGGCCGCACACTGAAGCTTTCTTT. V is TRBV20-1 and J is TRBJ1-1; D is unclear. The CDR3 consists of 13 residues. Per the germline V gene, CDR1 is DFQATT and CDR2 is SNEGSKA (reference sequence). V lost 6 bases, J lost 3 bases, and 14 bases lay in between.

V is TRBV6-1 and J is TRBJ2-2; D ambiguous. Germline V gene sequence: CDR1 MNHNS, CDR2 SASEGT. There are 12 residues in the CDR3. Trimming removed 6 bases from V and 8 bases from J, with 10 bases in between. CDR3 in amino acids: CASRPLVGELFF. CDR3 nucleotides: TGTGCCAGCAGACCCTTAGTGGGGGAGCTGTTTTTT.

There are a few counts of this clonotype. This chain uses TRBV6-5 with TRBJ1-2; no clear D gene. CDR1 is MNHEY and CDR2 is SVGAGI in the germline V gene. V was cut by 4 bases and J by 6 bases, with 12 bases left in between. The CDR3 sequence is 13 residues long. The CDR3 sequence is CASSSVRGDGYTF. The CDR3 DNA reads TGTGCCAGCAGTTCCGTTCGTGGGGATGGCTACACCTTC.

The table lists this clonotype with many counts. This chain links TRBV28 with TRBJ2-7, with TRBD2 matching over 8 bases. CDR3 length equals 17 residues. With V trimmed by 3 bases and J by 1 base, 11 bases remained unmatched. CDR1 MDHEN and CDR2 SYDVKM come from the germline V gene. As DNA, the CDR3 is TGTGCCAGCAGTTTCTCCGTCCGATCTAGCGGGTCCTACGAGCAGTACTTC. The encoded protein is CASSFSVRSSGSYEQYF.

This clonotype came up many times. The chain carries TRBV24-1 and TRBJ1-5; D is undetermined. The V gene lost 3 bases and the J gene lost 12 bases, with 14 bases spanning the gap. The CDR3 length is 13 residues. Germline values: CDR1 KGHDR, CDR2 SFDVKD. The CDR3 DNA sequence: TGTGCCACCAGTGATCCAACCCCTCATCGCCAGCATTTT. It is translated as CATSDPTPHRQHF.

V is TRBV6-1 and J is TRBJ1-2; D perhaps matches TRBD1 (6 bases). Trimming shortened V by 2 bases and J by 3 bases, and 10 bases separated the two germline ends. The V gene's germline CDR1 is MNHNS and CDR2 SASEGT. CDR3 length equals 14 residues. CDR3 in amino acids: CASSEPGTHYGYTF. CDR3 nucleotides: TGTGCCAGCAGTGAACCTGGGACACACTATGGCTACACCTTC.

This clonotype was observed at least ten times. CDR3 nucleotides: TGTGCCACCAGCAGAGAGGGCCTTTTAGGCTACACCTTC. Translated, it gives CATSREGLLGYTF. The V gene is TRBV15, the J gene TRBJ1-2; no firm D call. The CDR3 totals 13 residues. Germline values: CDR1 LNHNV, CDR2 YYDKDF (reference sequence). V lost 0 bases to trimming and J lost 8 bases, with 10 bases between them.

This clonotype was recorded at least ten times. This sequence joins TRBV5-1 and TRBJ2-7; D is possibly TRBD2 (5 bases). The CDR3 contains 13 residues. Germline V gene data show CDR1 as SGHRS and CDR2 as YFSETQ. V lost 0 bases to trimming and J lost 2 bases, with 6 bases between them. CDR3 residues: CASSLAGTYEQYF. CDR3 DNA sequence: TGCGCCAGCAGCTTGGCCGGGACCTACGAGCAGTACTTC.

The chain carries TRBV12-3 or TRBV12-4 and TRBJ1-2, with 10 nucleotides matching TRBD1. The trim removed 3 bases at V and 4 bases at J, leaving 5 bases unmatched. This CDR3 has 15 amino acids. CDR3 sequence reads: CASSFPGTGVYGYTF. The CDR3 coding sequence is TGTGCCAGCAGTTTCCCCGGGACAGGGGTCTATGGCTACACCTTC.